This T cell receptor beta chain was observed in a study of vaccination and CD4 T cells after COVID-19. Study overall: Researchers treated cells with overlapping spike peptides taken from SARS-CoV-2, HCoV-NL63, HCoV-OC43 and HCoV-229E. Study-wide findings and caveats: Investigators enrolled relatively few convalescent patients and included no early post-infection timepoints.

The treatment here: roughly 11-day PBMC culture with coronavirus spike peptide pools or control peptides (ViraFEST assay). CD4+ T cells that came from the unexposed donor were collected before the COVID-19 pandemic (2011-2018). As to this clonotype: What it binds is unknown.

Sequence data for DNA of cultured CD4+ T cells were generated by the Oncomine TCR Beta short-read assay. From CD4+ T cells that had been cultured, genomic DNA was extracted. Each CDR3 protein gets one entry after TCRdb re-called the PCR reads with MiXCR. The table shows roughly 8,300 distinct CDR3 sequences, with around 35% occurring only once. Germline V gene data show CDR1 as SGHRS and CDR2 as YFSETQ. V trimming: 4 bases; J trimming: 2 bases; junction bases outside the gene matches: 5. CDR3 length: 15 amino acids. This chain connects TRBV5-1 to TRBJ2-7, with TRBD1 matching 11 bases. The sequenced sample was CD4+ T cells from blood, cultured in vitro. The TCR comes from a human donor in good health. CDR3 in amino acids: CASSTGQGVPYEQYF. The CDR3 nucleotides are TGCGCCAGCAGCACGGGACAGGGGGTCCCCTACGAGCAGTACTTC.